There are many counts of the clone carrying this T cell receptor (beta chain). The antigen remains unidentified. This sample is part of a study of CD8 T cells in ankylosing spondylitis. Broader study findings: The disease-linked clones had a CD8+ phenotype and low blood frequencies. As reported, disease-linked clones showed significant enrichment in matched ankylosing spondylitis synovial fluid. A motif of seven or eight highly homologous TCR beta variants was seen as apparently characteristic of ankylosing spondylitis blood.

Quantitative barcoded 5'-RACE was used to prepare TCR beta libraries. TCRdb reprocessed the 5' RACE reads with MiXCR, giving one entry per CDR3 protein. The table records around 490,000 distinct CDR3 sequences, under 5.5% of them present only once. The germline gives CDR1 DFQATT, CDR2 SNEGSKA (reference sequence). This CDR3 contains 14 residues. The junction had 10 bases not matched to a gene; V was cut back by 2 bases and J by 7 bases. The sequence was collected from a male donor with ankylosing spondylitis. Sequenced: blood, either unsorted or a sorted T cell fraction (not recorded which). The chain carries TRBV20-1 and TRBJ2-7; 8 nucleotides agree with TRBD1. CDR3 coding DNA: TGCAGTGCTAGAAGTGACAGGGGTGACACGGAGCAGTACTTC. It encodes CSARSDRGDTEQYF.